This T cell receptor beta chain was retrieved from a study of relationships among human T cell subsets. Only a few counts were recorded for this clonotype. Trimming stripped 4 bases from V and 0 bases from J, with 15 bases between. CDR3 length equals 16 residues. CDR1 and CDR2 (germline): ENHRY, SYGVKD. Anti-CD294 bead selection, following depletion of CD4+CD56+ natural killer T cells, yielded the Th2 cells. Semiquantitative ARM-PCR amplified T cell receptor alpha and beta CDR3 regions from mRNA. Tagged nested gene-specific primers were used first, then communal superprimers amplified exponentially. TCRdb itself ran the multiplex PCR reads through MiXCR, one entry per CDR3 protein. This sample has 3,500 to 5,000 distinct CDR3 sequences, with roughly 47% found just once.

This chain links TRBV10-3 with TRBJ2-5, with D perhaps TRBD1 (6 bases). Sequencing input: CD4+ Th2 cells sorted from blood. The origin of this receptor is a man between 35 and 55 years old in good health. The CDR3: CAISAAGTRYQETQYF. The CDR3 nucleotides are TGTGCCATCAGTGCAGCCGGGACACGGTACCAAGAGACCCAGTACTTC.